This T cell receptor (beta chain) was captured by sequencing in a study of beta chain features in type 1 diabetes. This clone was recorded a few times. Its antigen is unknown. cDNA synthesis used the whole RNA isolate, giving expressed TCRB sequences. Profiled with immunoSEQ multiplex PCR; TCRdb holds only in-frame clones, not every one. Counted here are about 260,000 clones, approximately 20% occurring once; the ten biggest clones make up 0.028%. The length of the CDR3 is 15 residues. V lost 2 bases, J lost 2 bases, and 2 bases stayed unmatched. Looked up from germline, CDR1 is SGDLS and CDR2 is YYNGEE. General study findings and limits: Moderate yet significant TCRB CDR3 shortening was seen in Type 1 diabetes patients in all four CD4+ subsets. In the patient group, naive, central memory and Treg TCRB repertoires seemed more alike than in the healthy donor group.

Sequenced input: naive CD4+ T cells from blood. The rearrangement joins TRBV9 to TRBJ2-5; 11 bases align to TRBD2. The receptor was isolated from a woman in her 40s with type 1 diabetes. The DNA for the CDR3 is TGTGCCAGCAGCGTGACTAGCGGGGCACAAGAGACCCAGTACTTC. It specifies CASSVTSGAQETQYF.